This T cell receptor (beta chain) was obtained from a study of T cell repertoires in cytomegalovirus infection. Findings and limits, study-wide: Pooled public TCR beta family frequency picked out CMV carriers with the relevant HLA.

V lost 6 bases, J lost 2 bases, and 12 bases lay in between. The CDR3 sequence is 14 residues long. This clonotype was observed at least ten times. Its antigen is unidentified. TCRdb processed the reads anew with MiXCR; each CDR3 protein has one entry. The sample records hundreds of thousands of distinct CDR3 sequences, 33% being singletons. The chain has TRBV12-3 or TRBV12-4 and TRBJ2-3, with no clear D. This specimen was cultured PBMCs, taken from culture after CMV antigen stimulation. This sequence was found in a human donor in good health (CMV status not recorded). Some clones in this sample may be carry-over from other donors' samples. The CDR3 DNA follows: TGTGCCAGCAGGGGCGACACCCTCACAGATACGCAGTATTTT. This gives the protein CASRGDTLTDTQYF.